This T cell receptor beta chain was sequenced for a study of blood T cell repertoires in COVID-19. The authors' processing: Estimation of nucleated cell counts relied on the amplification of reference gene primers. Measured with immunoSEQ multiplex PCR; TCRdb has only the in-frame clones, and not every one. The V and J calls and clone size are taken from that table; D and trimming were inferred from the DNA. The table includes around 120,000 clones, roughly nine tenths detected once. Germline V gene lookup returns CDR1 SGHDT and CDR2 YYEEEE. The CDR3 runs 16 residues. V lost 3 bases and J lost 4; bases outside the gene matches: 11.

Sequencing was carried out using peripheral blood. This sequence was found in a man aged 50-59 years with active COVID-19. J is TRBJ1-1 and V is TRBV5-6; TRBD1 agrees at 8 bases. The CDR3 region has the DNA TGTGCCAGCAGCTCCTACGGACAGGGCGGAAGCACTGAAGCTTTCTTT. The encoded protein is CASSSYGQGGSTEAFF.